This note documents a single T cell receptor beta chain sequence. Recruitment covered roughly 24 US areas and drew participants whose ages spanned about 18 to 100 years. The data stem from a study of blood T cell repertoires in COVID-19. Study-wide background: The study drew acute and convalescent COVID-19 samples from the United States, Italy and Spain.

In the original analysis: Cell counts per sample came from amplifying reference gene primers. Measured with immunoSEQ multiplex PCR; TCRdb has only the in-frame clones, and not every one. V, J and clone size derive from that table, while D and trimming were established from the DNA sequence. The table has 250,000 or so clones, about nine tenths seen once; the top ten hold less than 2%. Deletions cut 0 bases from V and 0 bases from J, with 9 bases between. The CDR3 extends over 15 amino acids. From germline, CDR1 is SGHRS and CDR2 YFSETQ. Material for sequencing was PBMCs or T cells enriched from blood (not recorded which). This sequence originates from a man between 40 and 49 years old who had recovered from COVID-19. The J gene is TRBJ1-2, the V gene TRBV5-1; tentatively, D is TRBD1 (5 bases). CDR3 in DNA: TGCGCCAGCAGCTTGGCAGGGTACCCTAACTATGGCTACACCTTC. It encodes CASSLAGYPNYGYTF.